The 12 T cell receptor beta chains presented below share a single source sample, sequenced in a study of CD8+ T cells in alopecia areata. Described treatment: oral pan-JAK inhibitor, 5-10 mg twice daily. RNA, once extracted, was reverse transcribed into cDNA for use as the sequencing template. Assay: immunoSEQ multiplex PCR; the TCRdb copy retains only in-frame clones and omits some. The sample lists about 120,000 clones, 45% to 65% seen once, with under 3.5% in the top ten. The sequencing here drew on CD4+ T cells sorted from blood, taken at week 24, from a patient treated with tofacitinib. The receptor source for this set is a human donor with alopecia areata.

This clone came up a few times. The V gene is TRBV9, the J gene TRBJ2-3; 7 nucleotides line up with TRBD2. There are 16 residues in the CDR3. The V segment lost 0 bases and the J segment 2 bases; nucleotides outside the gene matches: 6. The germline gives CDR1 SGDLS, CDR2 YYNGEE. The CDR3 protein is CASSVGPSGYTDTQYF. For the CDR3, the DNA is TGTGCCAGCAGCGTAGGGCCTAGCGGCTACACAGATACGCAGTATTTT.

There are a few counts of this clone. The chain joins TRBV6-5 to TRBJ1-6; D call uncertain. Germline values: CDR1 MNHEY, CDR2 SVGAGI. Trimming took off 6 bases at V and 7 bases at J, with 13 bases between the two ends. The CDR3 extends over 14 amino acids. CDR3: CASRPRQQNSPLHF. DNA for the CDR3: TGTGCCAGCAGACCAAGGCAACAAAATTCACCCCTCCACTTT.

J is TRBJ2-7 and V is TRBV29-1, with D perhaps matching TRBD2 (6 bases). With 4 bases removed from V and 5 bases from J, the gap between germline ends came to 15 bases. The CDR3 spans 13 residues. Germline CDR1 and CDR2: SQVTM and ANQGSEA. The CDR3 region has the DNA TGCAGCGTTGGGTGGAGGGAGTTCCACGAGCAGTACTTC. Protein product: CSVGWREFHEQYF.

This chain's CDR3 is CASKTSGGNTQYF. DNA of the CDR3: TGTGCCAGCAAGACTAGCGGGGGGAATACGCAGTATTTT. The rearrangement joins TRBV6-1 to TRBJ2-3; TRBD2 aligns across 13 bases. J gave up 7 bases and V 7 bases, and 2 bases lay outside the gene matches. The CDR3 has 13 amino acids. Germline-derived CDR1 and CDR2 are MNHNS and SASEGT.

The rearrangement links TRBV7-3 to TRBJ2-1; 7 bases match TRBD1. In germline, CDR1 is SGHTA, CDR2 FQGTGA. The CDR3 is 15 amino acids. Trimming removed 4 bases from V and 0 bases from J; junction bases left unmatched: 3. The CDR3 spells CASSSQGNSYNEQFF. The CDR3 bases are TGTGCCAGCAGCTCACAGGGGAACTCCTACAATGAGCAGTTCTTC.

The rearrangement uses TRBV4-3 and TRBJ2-2; D gene unclear. Per germline, CDR1 LGHNA and CDR2 YSLEER. V was clipped by 1 base and J by 3 bases, with 6 bases between them. The CDR3 is 14 amino acids. The CDR3 sequence: CASSQARYTGELFF. DNA of the CDR3: TGCGCCAGCAGCCAAGCGCGGTACACCGGGGAGCTGTTTTTT.

The J gene is TRBJ2-7, the V gene TRBV6-5; 7 bases agree with TRBD2. Germline V lookup: CDR1 MNHEY, CDR2 SVGAGI. After removal of 6 bases from V and 3 bases from J, the junction contained 8 bases not matched to a gene. The CDR3 loop spans 14 amino acids. The CDR3 sequence: CASSSYRGVYEQYF. CDR3 bases: TGTGCCAGCAGCTCGTATCGGGGGGTCTACGAGCAGTACTTC.

Only a few counts were recorded for this clone. J is TRBJ2-1 and V is TRBV30; D call uncertain. The V gene lost 3 bases and the J gene lost 8 bases, with 8 bases spanning the gap. Germline-derived CDR1 and CDR2 are GTSNPN and SVGIG (reference sequence). The CDR3 spans 11 residues. This CDR3 reads CAWSMFHEQFF. The CDR3 DNA is TGTGCCTGGAGCATGTTCCATGAGCAGTTCTTC. Full variable domain (remainder filled in from reference TRBV30 and TRBJ2-1): SQTIHQWPATLVQPVGSPLSLECTVEGTSNPNLYWYRQAAGRGLQLLFYSVGIGQISSEVPQNLSASRPQDRQFILSSKKLLLSDSGFYLCAWSMFHEQFFGPGTRLTVL.

V usage is TRBV30 and J usage is TRBJ2-7; TRBD1 might be the D (6 bases). CDR3 length equals 14 residues. CDR1 is GTSNPN and CDR2 is SVGIG in the germline V gene (reference sequence). V was trimmed by 0 bases and J by 2 bases, leaving 11 bases between them. CDR3 region: CAWSVGGHTYEQYF. In nucleotides, the CDR3 is TGTGCCTGGAGTGTAGGGGGACATACCTACGAGCAGTACTTC.

This clone came up a few times. The V call is TRBV5-1, the J call TRBJ2-3; D perhaps matches TRBD2 (5 bases). The CDR3 has 16 amino acids. The germline V gene encodes CDR1 SGHRS and CDR2 YFSETQ. V was clipped by 0 bases and J by 0 bases, with 11 bases between them. The CDR3 sequence: CASSLAADPSTDTQYF. CDR3 sequence (DNA): TGCGCCAGCAGCTTGGCAGCGGATCCTAGCACAGATACGCAGTATTTT.

This chain uses TRBV29-1 with TRBJ2-3; TRBD2 agrees at 7 bases. V lost 6 bases and J lost 1; bases outside the gene matches: 4. The CDR3 consists of 13 residues. Per the germline V gene, CDR1 is SQVTM and CDR2 is ANQGSEA. The CDR3: CSVSRGGTDTQYF. The CDR3 region has the DNA TGCAGCGTCTCCCGGGGGGGCACAGATACGCAGTATTTT.

This clone was seen only a few times. The V call is TRBV2, the J call TRBJ1-6; a possible D gene is TRBD1 (6 bases). Germline loops: CDR1 SNHLY, CDR2 FYNNEI. CDR3 size: 15 residues. The V end lost 8 bases, the J end lost 7 bases, and 18 bases lay between the germline ends. CDR3 nucleotides: TGTGCCAGCGAGTTTGCGACAGGAGGGAATTCACCCCTCCACTTT. Its translation: CASEFATGGNSPLHF.